This paragraph reports one T cell receptor beta chain. Its antigen is currently unknown. Germline-derived CDR1 and CDR2 are SGHRS and YFSETQ. V shed 3 bases and J shed 2 bases, with 9 bases lying between them. The CDR3 extends over 13 amino acids. Measured with immunoSEQ multiplex PCR; TCRdb has only the in-frame clones, and not every one. Of about 1.5 million clones listed, 95% to 99% are singletons. These data originate in a study of shared clonotypes between healthy human individuals. Whole-study context: For every donor, three CD4 naive, three CD4 memory, two CD8 naive and one CD8 memory plates were used.

General observations from the study: Larger estimated richness was generally seen in naive subsets than in memory subsets. Sampling included only blood; tissue repertoires likely differ.

This TCR was recovered from a man aged 25 to 45 in good health. V usage is TRBV5-1 and J usage is TRBJ2-7; D might be TRBD1 (5 bases). Sequenced sample: naive CD4+ T cells sorted from blood. The subset: CD45RA+ positively selected. The CDR3 DNA is TGCGCCAGCAGCTCGACAGCAACCTACGAGCAGTACTTC. Its translation: CASSSTATYEQYF.